This T cell receptor beta chain stems from a study of beta chain features in type 1 diabetes. The investigators reverse transcribed all of the isolated RNA, so they sequenced expressed TCRB transcripts. Profiled with immunoSEQ multiplex PCR; TCRdb holds only in-frame clones, not every one. The sample shows some 180,000 clones, about an eighth of them seen only once. The TCR comes from a woman aged 18-35 years in good health. Sequenced input: central memory CD4+ T cells from blood.

CDR3 loop: CASSFGGGANEQFF. The CDR3 bases are TGTGCCAGCAGCTTTGGCGGGGGTGCGAATGAGCAGTTCTTC. The chain has TRBV7-2 and TRBJ2-1; 7 bases are a match to TRBD2. This CDR3 comprises 14 residues. The J segment lost 7 bases and the V segment lost 3 bases, leaving 6 bases of the junction unmatched. Germline V gene sequence: CDR1 SGHTA, CDR2 FQGNSA.